This T cell receptor beta chain was identified during a study of blood T cell repertoires in COVID-19 (dated by TCRdb to the early 2020s). Notes on the research overall: Collaborator samples came from the United States, Italy and Spain and covered acute and convalescent phases of COVID-19. The prospective study material was composed of cDNA or gDNA derived from T cells, B-cell-depleted T cells, or PBMCs. Subjects who had been exposed to COVID-19, were actively infected with it, or had recovered from it provided the deeply sampled blood TCRbeta repertoires that made up the dataset. The repertoires were released in a freely available public database meant as a resource for research on the immune response to SARS-CoV-2. The samples were drawn from two sources: the first 160 participants of the ongoing ImmuneRACE study, and 1,254 subjects contributed by 6 global collaborators. The sample metadata nearly always contained a de-identified subject ID, COVID-19 status, age in years and sex. Where available, HLA class I and class II types were obtained from metadata supplied by the sample provider rather than from assay-based typing. Overall results and qualifications from the work: The amount of clinical and demographic metadata varied by source and participant and was provided uncurated.

As concerns this clone: Its target antigen remains unknown. No base quality values were provided; no much bigger clone lies one nucleotide off.

The immunoSEQ Assay, a bias-controlled multiplex PCR, was used to amplify TCRbeta CDR3 regions from genomic DNA. Under the source paper's analysis protocol: The number of nucleated cells in each sample was estimated by amplification of reference gene primers within the assay. Sequence reads were collapsed and filtered to measure the absolute abundance of every unique TCRbeta CDR3 rearrangement. For each sample, productive Simpson clonality was calculated as the square root of Simpson's diversity index across productive rearrangements. In its TCRdb copy, this immuneACCESS table keeps in-frame sequences only and misses some clones. Where compared with another copy, unresolved V genes explain less than half of these, and the others have no known cause. V and J calls and clone size are copied from that table; D and trimming were computed from the DNA. The sample profile shows approximately 150,000 clones; around four fifths of them were found once. The ten largest clones capture approximately 8% of the sample.

Participants in the prospective study were enrolled through a virtual design, were aged about 18 to 90 years, and lived in under 25 United States geographic areas. Cohort assignment in the prospective study relied on participant-reported clinical history from a screening survey and a study questionnaire. For ImmuneRACE Cohort 3, a participant was defined as recovered based on two consecutive negative NP/OP PCR tests, clearance by a healthcare professional, or resolution of symptoms. Each participant in the prospective study had whole blood, serum and a nasopharyngeal or oropharyngeal swab collected by mobile phlebotomists. Additional blood draws and questionnaires over an approximately two-month period could optionally be provided by prospective study participants. Before DNA extraction, prospective study blood samples were shipped either frozen or at room temperature. V is clipped by 1 base and J by 4 bases, and the sequence between their germline boundaries is 19 bases long. CDR1 and CDR2 are drawn from the germline V gene: MGHRA, YSYEKL. Measured from the cysteine to the phenylalanine, the CDR3 is 17 residues long. CDR3 DNA is the only sequence kept; it has 51 bases, read in frame from the first base.

The chain is assembled from TRBV4-1 and TRBJ2-5, and perhaps TRBD1 as D gene, on 5 matching bases. This clonotype was sampled from a woman aged 45-65 years who had recovered from COVID-19. Sequenced: PBMCs or T cells enriched from blood (not recorded which). CDR3 protein: CASSQVWGRSRVETQYF. Read as DNA, the sequence is TGCGCCAGCAGCCAAGTGTGGGGCCGTAGCAGGGTAGAGACCCAGTACTTC.